The 12 T cell receptor beta chains given below trace back to one sample, sequenced in a study of blood T cell repertoires in COVID-19. TCRdb's copy holds only in-frame clones and misses some; the assay was immunoSEQ multiplex PCR. The sample yields approximately 180,000 clones, more than 75% seen once. Sequenced sample: peripheral blood. These TCRs come from a person aged 70 to 85 with COVID-19, enrolled during active disease.

This chain connects TRBV5-6 to TRBJ1-6, with D tentatively TRBD1 (5 bases). Between the trimmed V and J ends, which lost 2 bases and 3 bases, there was a span of 9 bases. CDR3 length equals 15 residues. Germline V CDR1 and CDR2: SGHDT, YYEEEE. CDR3 coding DNA: TGTGCCAGCAGCTTCGGGGGACGCTATAATTCACCCCTCCACTTT. Translating it yields CASSFGGRYNSPLHF.

This chain links TRBV28 with TRBJ2-7, with 7 bases lining up with TRBD1. The CDR3 has 14 residues. V trimming: 6 bases; J trimming: 2 bases; junction bases outside the gene matches: 7. Germline CDR1 and CDR2: MDHEN and SYDVKM. CDR3 sequence reads: CASRGGARAYEQYF. CDR3 sequence (DNA): TGTGCCAGCAGAGGGGGCGCGAGGGCCTACGAGCAGTACTTC.

The V gene is TRBV19, the J gene TRBJ1-2; D not certain. Germline CDR1 reads LNHDA; CDR2 reads SQIVND (reference sequence). The germline V and J ends were trimmed by 6 bases and 5 bases, with 10 bases remaining between them. This CDR3 is 12 amino acids long. CDR3 amino acids: CASRFGGYGYTF. DNA for the CDR3: TGTGCCAGTAGATTTGGAGGATATGGCTACACCTTC.

The CDR3 DNA reads TGTGCCAGCAGTCCTAGCGGGAGGCAACAAGAGACCCAGTACTTC. As protein: CASSPSGRQQETQYF. The chain has TRBV28 and TRBJ2-5; TRBD2 matches 11 bases. V lost 5 bases and J lost 2; bases outside the gene matches: 4. Germline V gene lookup returns CDR1 MDHEN and CDR2 SYDVKM. This CDR3 has 15 amino acids.

The V and J genes are TRBV2 and TRBJ2-3; no clear D. V was shortened by 3 bases and J by 2 bases, with 15 bases between the two germline ends. This CDR3 spans 16 amino acids. Germline loops: CDR1 SNHLY, CDR2 FYNNEI. The CDR3 protein is CASSDPFLSATDTQYF. The CDR3 region has the DNA TGTGCCAGCAGTGATCCTTTTCTGAGCGCCACAGATACGCAGTATTTT. The full variable domain, with the rest looked up from reference TRBV2 and TRBJ2-3, is EPEVTQTPSHQVTQMGQEVILRCVPISNHLYFYWYRQILGQKVEFLVSFYNNEISEKSEIFDDQFSVERPDGSNFTLKIRSTKLEDSAMYFCASSDPFLSATDTQYFGPGTRLTVL.

J is TRBJ2-1 and V is TRBV18; 8 nucleotides align to TRBD1. This CDR3 comprises 15 residues. J was trimmed by 7 bases and V by 4 bases; bases with no gene match: 9. Germline V gives CDR1 KGHSH, CDR2 LQKENI. The CDR3 DNA follows: TGTGCCAGCTCACGAGCTCAGGGGGCGCGAAATGAGCAGTTCTTC. Its protein is CASSRAQGARNEQFF.

This clone was observed once. This chain connects TRBV27 to TRBJ1-4, with D tentatively TRBD1 (6 bases). The V and J ends lost 3 bases and 5 bases respectively, with 10 bases between them. Germline loops: CDR1 MNHEY, CDR2 SMNVEV (reference sequence). CDR3 length equals 14 residues. The CDR3 region is CASSFFGTNEKLFF. The DNA for the CDR3 is TGTGCCAGCAGTTTTTTCGGGACAAATGAAAAACTGTTTTTT. The full variable domain, completed using reference TRBV27 and TRBJ1-4, is EAQVTQNPRYLITVTGKKLTVTCSQNMNHEYMSWYRQDPGLGLRQIYYSMNVEVTDKGDVPEGYKVSRKEKRNFPLILESPSPNQTSLYFCASSFFGTNEKLFFGSGTQLSVL.

The chain uses TRBV7-6 and TRBJ2-4; 12 positions match TRBD2. Germline V gene lookup returns CDR1 SGHVS and CDR2 FNYEAQ. This CDR3 contains 18 residues. V lost 4 bases to trimming and J lost 7 bases; unmatched junction nucleotides: 14. The CDR3 reads CASSCTAQTSGSGNIQYF. The CDR3 DNA is TGTGCCAGCAGCTGCACCGCCCAGACTAGCGGGAGCGGCAACATTCAGTACTTC. The complete variable domain, with remaining parts taken from reference TRBV7-6 and TRBJ2-4, reads GAGVSQSPRYKVTKRGQDVALRCDPISGHVSLYWYRQALGQGPEFLTYFNYEAQQDKSGLPNDRFSAERPEGSISTLTIQRTEQRDSAMYRCASSCTAQTSGSGNIQYFGAGTRLSVL.

This clone was seen just once. The chain combines TRBV6-1 with TRBJ1-6, with TRBD1 matching 7 bases. This CDR3 contains 15 residues. Germline values: CDR1 MNHNS, CDR2 SASEGT. Germline trimming cut 1 base from V and 10 bases from J; bases unmatched to any gene: 7. The CDR3 nucleotides read TGTGCCAGCAGTGAAGATGACAGGGTCTACTCACCCCTCCACTTT. Protein: CASSEDDRVYSPLHF.

The rearrangement links TRBV3-1 (or the pseudogene TRBV3-2) to TRBJ1-5; 8 bases fit TRBD1. The ends lost 3 bases at V and 9 bases at J; junction bases unmatched: 10. Germline V gives CDR1 LGHDT, CDR2 YNNKEL (reference sequence). CDR3 length: 15 residues. The CDR3 nucleotides read TGTGCCAGCAGCCAGTCGACGCAGGGGGCCGGGCCCCAGCATTTT. Translating it yields CASSQSTQGAGPQHF.

The sample holds a few counts of this clone. This chain joins TRBV18 and TRBJ1-2; D may be TRBD1 (6 bases). CDR3 length equals 15 residues. Trimming shortened V by 3 bases and J by 3 bases, and 14 bases separated the two germline ends. Germline V gene data show CDR1 as KGHSH and CDR2 as LQKENI. Here the CDR3 reads CASSPAGDTHYGYTF. The CDR3 DNA follows: TGTGCCAGCTCACCCGCGGGGGACACCCACTATGGCTACACCTTC.

The chain couples TRBV7-2 to TRBJ1-3; TRBD1 agrees at 8 bases. Germline lookup yields CDR1 SGHTA and CDR2 FQGNSA. The ends lost 5 bases at V and 3 bases at J; junction bases unmatched: 9. CDR3 length: 16 amino acids. The CDR3 spells CASSERGQVFGNTIYF. The CDR3 coding sequence is TGTGCCAGCAGCGAGAGGGGACAGGTCTTTGGAAACACCATATATTTT. Combining the CDR3 with reference TRBV7-2 and TRBJ1-3 gives the whole variable domain GAGVSQSPSNKVTEKGKDVELRCDPISGHTALYWYRQSLGQGLEFLIYFQGNSAPDKSGLPSDRFSAERTGGSVSTLTIQRTQQEDSAVYLCASSERGQVFGNTIYFGEGSWLTVV.